Presented here are 3 T cell receptor beta chains from one specimen sequenced in a study of blood T cell repertoires in COVID-19. Generated by immunoSEQ multiplex PCR, the TCRdb table keeps only in-frame clones and is missing some. Of 90,000 to 100,000 clones in the sample, 84% were seen once. The sequencing input was peripheral blood. The receptors stem from a woman aged 60 to 75 with acute or convalescent COVID-19.

This clone was detected only once. The chain couples TRBV10-2 to TRBJ2-5, with D possibly matching TRBD1 (6 bases). Per germline, CDR1 WSHSY and CDR2 SAAADI. CDR3 length equals 14 residues. V lost 4 bases to trimming and J lost 1 base, with 10 bases between them. CDR3: CASSGMDSQETQYF. DNA of the CDR3: TGCGCCAGCAGTGGAATGGACAGCCAAGAGACCCAGTACTTC.

The rearrangement links TRBV18 to TRBJ1-2; D gene uncertain. This CDR3 comprises 12 residues. Germline V gives CDR1 KGHSH, CDR2 LQKENI. Trimming took 5 bases from V and 1 from J, leaving 5 bases between them. This CDR3 reads CASSDNNYGYTF. In DNA form, the CDR3 reads TGTGCCAGCTCAGACAATAACTATGGCTACACCTTC.

J is TRBJ1-6 and V is TRBV7-2; D is unclear. V was shortened by 5 bases and J by 4 bases, with 9 bases between the two germline ends. The length of the CDR3 is 14 residues. CDR1 is SGHTA, CDR2 FQGNSA, per germline. The CDR3 reads CASSVGLYNSPLHF. For the CDR3, the DNA is TGTGCCAGCAGCGTGGGCCTATATAATTCACCCCTCCACTTT.